These 23 T cell receptor beta chains share one sample of origin, sequenced in a study of T cells after yellow fever vaccination. From the 5' RACE reads, TCRdb called clonotypes with MiXCR, one entry per CDR3 protein. The sample lists more than 120,000 distinct CDR3 sequences, less than 9.5% seen once, with roughly 0.71% in the top ten. Sequencing was performed on CD4+ T cells sorted from PBMCs, taken 5 days after the yellow fever booster vaccination. These receptors were obtained from a man aged 25-45 years who received the YFV17D yellow fever vaccine.

In this sample, this clonotype turned up many times. The rearrangement links TRBV12-3 or TRBV12-4 to TRBJ2-2; possible D gene TRBD1, 6 bases. This CDR3 contains 13 residues. The germline V and J ends were trimmed by 5 bases and 5 bases, with 9 bases remaining between them. This chain's CDR3 is CASSPQGTGELFF. CDR3 nucleotides: TGTGCCAGCAGTCCTCAGGGGACCGGGGAGCTGTTTTTT.

In this sample, this clonotype turned up many times. The chain uses TRBV3-1 and TRBJ2-1; no clear D gene. V was clipped by 3 bases and J by 8 bases, with 8 bases between them. From germline, CDR1 is LGHDT and CDR2 YNNKEL (reference sequence). The CDR3 runs to 12 residues. The CDR3 spells CASSHLSDEQFF. CDR3 nucleotides: TGTGCCAGCAGCCACCTGAGCGATGAGCAGTTCTTC.

This clonotype showed up many times. The chain employs TRBV9 and TRBJ2-7; TRBD1 is a possible D gene (6 bases). Germline lookup yields CDR1 SGDLS and CDR2 YYNGEE. V lost 1 base to trimming and J lost 7 bases, with 18 bases between them. This CDR3 is built from 15 residues. The chain's CDR3 is CASSVLQGPTNEQYF. The CDR3 DNA reads as TGTGCCAGCAGCGTATTACAGGGACCTACAAATGAGCAGTACTTC.

This clonotype was found many times. The genes are TRBV28 and TRBJ1-5, with TRBD1 identical over 7 bases. This CDR3 is built from 15 residues. V gave up 6 bases and J gave up 4 bases; unmatched junction bases: 9. Germline values: CDR1 MDHEN, CDR2 SYDVKM. The CDR3, as DNA: TGTGCCAGCAGCCGCAAATTGACAGGGAATCAGCCCCAGCATTTT. This gives the protein CASSRKLTGNQPQHF.

In this sample, this clonotype turned up a few times. In DNA, the CDR3 is TGTGCCATCAGTGGTTGGCCAGGTAAAACAGATACGCAGTATTTT. Translation gives CAISGWPGKTDTQYF. The chain recombines TRBV10-3 with TRBJ2-3; D gene uncertain. CDR3 length: 15 amino acids. Germline V gene sequence: CDR1 ENHRY, CDR2 SYGVKD. V was clipped by 4 bases and J by 3 bases, with 14 bases between them.

This clonotype was detected ten times or more. The rearrangement uses TRBV12-3 or TRBV12-4 and TRBJ1-4; no firm D call. The CDR3 spans 14 residues. Deletions cut 3 bases from V and 0 bases from J, with 5 bases between. Here the CDR3 DNA reads TGTGCCAGCAGTTTGCGGCCAACTAATGAAAAACTGTTTTTT. Amino acids: CASSLRPTNEKLFF.

This clonotype was observed many times. The V call is TRBV6-5, the J call TRBJ2-7; D gene uncertain. CDR3 size: 14 residues. The V end was cut by 0 bases, the J end by 3 bases, with 9 bases between. From germline, CDR1 is MNHEY and CDR2 SVGAGI. This chain's CDR3 is CASSYSGSIYEQYF. CDR3 DNA: TGTGCCAGCAGTTACTCGGGTAGCATCTACGAGCAGTACTTC.

V gene TRBV7-9 combines with J gene TRBJ1-1; no clear D gene. Germline-derived CDR1 and CDR2 are SEHNR and FQNEAQ (reference sequence). This CDR3 has 13 residues. V lost 1 base to trimming and J lost 5 bases, with 8 bases between them. The chain's CDR3 is CASSLDRRTEAFF. The CDR3 DNA follows: TGTGCCAGCAGCTTAGACAGACGAACTGAAGCTTTCTTT.

In regard to this clonotype: Possible read error: a much larger clone is one base away. The rearrangement joins TRBV5-1 to TRBJ1-5, with 8 positions matching TRBD1. Per the germline V gene, CDR1 is SGHRS and CDR2 is YFSETQ. The CDR3 is 15 amino acids. The chain's CDR3 is CASSLTGTGNQHQHF. CDR3 DNA sequence: TGCGCCAGCAGCTTGACTGGGACAGGCAATCAGCACCAGCATTTT.

Details on this clonotype: With a much larger clone just one base away, this may be a read error. The chain employs TRBV24-1 and TRBJ2-7; D is undetermined. The CDR3 spans 13 residues. V lost 1 base and J 3 bases, leaving 6 bases between the germline ends. CDR1 and CDR2 (germline): KGHDR, SFDVKD. The CDR3 protein is CATSDLKSYEQYF. The CDR3, as DNA: TGTGCCACCAGTGATTTAAAGAGCTACGAGCAGTACTTC.

This clonotype was counted ten times or more. CDR3 region: CASSLRGGVDSDTQYF. CDR3 sequence (DNA): TGTGCCAGCAGCTTAAGAGGGGGGGTGGACTCCGATACGCAGTATTTT. The chain carries TRBV7-3 and TRBJ2-3; weak D call: TRBD2 (7 bases). This CDR3 comprises 16 residues. The V end lost 1 base, the J end lost 6 bases, and 17 bases lay between the germline ends. Germline CDR1 reads SGHTA; CDR2 reads FQGTGA.

This clonotype was recorded at least ten times. CDR3 DNA sequence: TGTGCCAGCAGCCCCGGGTGGTTGGGCACTGAAGCTTTCTTT. Amino acids: CASSPGWLGTEAFF. The chain uses TRBV7-9 and TRBJ1-1; D uncertain. This CDR3 spans 14 amino acids. CDR1 SEHNR and CDR2 FQNEAQ come from the germline V gene (reference sequence). The V end lost 5 bases, the J end lost 4 bases, and 14 bases lay between the germline ends.

This clonotype was counted at least ten times. V is TRBV20-1 and J is TRBJ2-1, with 10 nucleotides matching TRBD2. Germline V gives CDR1 DFQATT, CDR2 SNEGSKA (reference sequence). The V gene end was trimmed by 0 bases and the J gene end by 6 bases; junction bases not matched to a gene: 11. The length of the CDR3 is 17 residues. The chain's CDR3 is CSARDAGLAGGFNEQFF. The CDR3 DNA reads as TGCAGTGCTAGAGACGCGGGATTAGCGGGAGGATTCAATGAGCAGTTCTTC.

This clonotype appeared many times. The V and J genes are TRBV7-2 and TRBJ2-1; 7 nucleotides match TRBD2. Germline V gene lookup returns CDR1 SGHTA and CDR2 FQGNSA. The CDR3 covers 13 residues. V trimming: 6 bases; J trimming: 13 bases; junction bases outside the gene matches: 12. The CDR3, as DNA: TGTGCCAGCAGAAAGCGGGACCAGCCGGCCCAGTTCTTC. Translation gives CASRKRDQPAQFF.

The chain uses TRBV4-2 and TRBJ2-7; D is unresolved. CDR1 and CDR2 from the germline V gene are LGHNA and YNFKEQ. The CDR3 totals 15 residues. Trimming pared 10 bases from V and 6 bases from J, leaving 25 bases between. This CDR3 is CAMGPGHLRRSEQYF. The CDR3 bases are TGTGCCATGGGCCCTGGGCACCTCCGAAGGTCCGAGCAGTACTTC.

Many counts were recorded for this clonotype. The chain links TRBV20-1 to TRBJ2-5; 8 positions agree with TRBD2. The CDR3 runs to 15 residues. The V gene end was trimmed by 2 bases and the J gene end by 5 bases; junction bases not matched to a gene: 10. The germline CDR1 and CDR2 sequences are DFQATT and SNEGSKA (reference sequence). This CDR3 reads CSARQRAGVRETQYF. CDR3 sequence (DNA): TGCAGTGCTAGACAGAGAGCGGGAGTCAGGGAGACCCAGTACTTC.

Many counts were recorded for this clonotype. The chain couples TRBV20-1 to TRBJ2-7, with D possibly TRBD2 on 6 matching bases. The length of the CDR3 is 11 residues. Trimming stripped 3 bases from V and 6 bases from J, with 9 bases between. Germline CDR1 DFQATT, CDR2 SNEGSKA (reference sequence). This chain's CDR3 is CSASEGGEQYF. The CDR3 DNA reads TGCAGTGCTAGTGAGGGAGGCGAGCAGTACTTC.

There are a few counts of this clonotype. The chain is built from TRBV20-1 and TRBJ1-4; TRBD1 agrees at 7 bases. From germline, CDR1 is DFQATT and CDR2 SNEGSKA (reference sequence). V trimming: 6 bases; J trimming: 6 bases; junction bases outside the gene matches: 10. CDR3 length: 14 residues. The CDR3 DNA is TGCAGTGCCACCCTTCTCACAGGGGATGAAAAACTGTTTTTT. This sequence encodes CSATLLTGDEKLFF.

This clonotype was recorded at least ten times. The rearrangement links TRBV30 to TRBJ1-2; the D is unclear. V dropped 3 bases and J dropped 2 bases, with 10 bases sitting between them. The CDR3 consists of 13 residues. Germline V gene data show CDR1 as GTSNPN and CDR2 as SVGIG (reference sequence). The CDR3 spells CAWRRSWNYGYTF. The CDR3 DNA is TGTGCCTGGAGAAGAAGTTGGAACTATGGCTACACCTTC. The full variable domain, in which reference TRBV30 and TRBJ1-2 provide the parts outside the CDR3, is SQTIHQWPATLVQPVGSPLSLECTVEGTSNPNLYWYRQAAGRGLQLLFYSVGIGQISSEVPQNLSASRPQDRQFILSSKKLLLSDSGFYLCAWRRSWNYGYTFGSGTRLTVV.

This clonotype has a handful of counts. CDR3 loop: CASSGAPYEQYF. The CDR3 region has the DNA TGTGCCAGCTCCGGGGCGCCCTACGAGCAGTACTTC. The chain couples TRBV18 to TRBJ2-7, with D tentatively TRBD1 or TRBD2 (5 bases each). The CDR3 consists of 12 residues. Looked up from germline, CDR1 is KGHSH and CDR2 is LQKENI. V dropped 6 bases and J dropped 2 bases, with 8 bases sitting between them.

The table lists this clonotype with a few counts. The chain links TRBV5-1 to TRBJ2-3; D may be TRBD2 (6 bases). CDR1 is SGHRS, CDR2 YFSETQ, per germline. V lost 0 bases and J 4 bases, leaving 9 bases between the germline ends. The CDR3 has 14 residues. CDR3 sequence: CASSLAGDSDTQYF. CDR3 sequence (DNA): TGCGCCAGCAGCTTGGCGGGAGACTCAGATACGCAGTATTTT.

This clonotype was recorded at least ten times. The chain carries TRBV29-1 and TRBJ2-7; 7 nucleotides match TRBD1. The CDR3 has 12 residues. V was clipped by 4 bases and J by 3 bases; unmatched bases: 3. Germline CDR1 SQVTM, CDR2 ANQGSEA. CDR3 coding DNA: TGCAGCGTTGGGCAGGGGGTCTACGAGCAGTACTTC. Translated, it gives CSVGQGVYEQYF.

This clonotype was seen at least ten times. The chain employs TRBV10-3 and TRBJ2-5, with D possibly being TRBD1 (5 bases). Trimming took off 7 bases at V and 5 bases at J, with 14 bases between the two ends. The length of the CDR3 is 13 residues. Germline loops: CDR1 ENHRY, CDR2 SYGVKD. CDR3 in amino acids: CAITQGVGETQYF. CDR3 sequence (DNA): TGTGCCATCACCCAAGGGGTCGGGGAGACCCAGTACTTC.